The 13 T cell receptor beta chains presented below share a single source sample, sequenced in a study of blood T cells in healthy people across ages. A second roughly 6 to 12 cycle PCR used barcoded and J-beta primers. One entry per CDR3 protein, called by TCRdb with MiXCR from the 5' RACE reads. Of approximately 1.5 million distinct CDR3 sequences in the sample, roughly 32% are singletons; the top ten hold 11%. The sample consisted of blood. Source of these receptors: a woman between 25 and 40 years old in good health.

V usage is TRBV27 and J usage is TRBJ2-3; 7 nucleotides match TRBD1. This CDR3 has 16 amino acids. V shed 5 bases and J 4 bases; nucleotides not matched to a gene: 12. Germline assignment: CDR1 MNHEY and CDR2 SMNVEV (reference sequence). In DNA, the CDR3 is TGTGCCAGCAGTGCCCATTGGGACAGCCCGCCAGATACGCAGTATTTT. Amino acids: CASSAHWDSPPDTQYF.

This clonotype was found a few times. The rearrangement links TRBV30 to TRBJ2-1; tentative D call: TRBD2 (6 bases). Germline assignment: CDR1 GTSNPN and CDR2 SVGIG (reference sequence). V lost 0 bases and J lost 5, with 11 bases in between. The CDR3 has 14 amino acids. CDR3 coding DNA: TGTGCCTGGAGTGTGAGCGGGTTCAACAATGAGCAGTTCTTC. Translated: CAWSVSGFNNEQFF. The full variable domain, rest sourced from reference TRBV30 and TRBJ2-1, is SQTIHQWPATLVQPVGSPLSLECTVEGTSNPNLYWYRQAAGRGLQLLFYSVGIGQISSEVPQNLSASRPQDRQFILSSKKLLLSDSGFYLCAWSVSGFNNEQFFGPGTRLTVL.

This clonotype turned up a few times. V is TRBV28 and J is TRBJ2-7, with 8 nucleotides matching TRBD1. Losses at the gene ends were 7 bases for V and 2 bases for J; bases not matched to a gene: 4. CDR1 is MDHEN and CDR2 is SYDVKM in the germline V gene. There are 13 residues in the CDR3. CDR3 nucleotide sequence: TGTGCCAGCACCCTGACAGGGGCCTACGAGCAGTACTTC. This sequence encodes CASTLTGAYEQYF.

This clonotype has just a few counts. The V call is TRBV25-1, the J call TRBJ1-1; perhaps TRBD1 as D (5 bases). CDR1 and CDR2 from the germline V gene are MGHDK and SYGVNS. The CDR3 length is 15 residues. The V end was cut by 6 bases, the J end by 0 bases, with 14 bases between. CDR3 amino acids: CASRGVTGLNTEAFF. The CDR3 DNA sequence: TGTGCCAGCAGGGGGGTAACAGGTTTGAACACTGAAGCTTTCTTT.

This chain uses TRBV28 with TRBJ2-1; perhaps TRBD2 as D (5 bases). The CDR3 runs 11 residues. Germline CDR1 MDHEN, CDR2 SYDVKM. With 5 bases removed from V and 15 bases from J, the gap between germline ends came to 14 bases. The CDR3 DNA reads TGTGCCAGCAGTCGACTCGGGGAATGGTTCTTC. Translation: CASSRLGEWFF.

For this clonotype: Because it lacks the conserved phenylalanine or tryptophan at the end, this CDR3 is likely a read error. The CDR3 loop is CSVVGGSYTDAQYL. The CDR3 nucleotides read TGCAGCGTGGTAGGGGGTTCTTACACAGATGCGCAGTATTTG. V is TRBV29-1 and J is TRBJ2-3, with D possibly being TRBD1 (6 bases). CDR3 length: 14 residues. Germline CDR1 is SQVTM and CDR2 is ANQGSEA.

This sequence joins TRBV28 and TRBJ2-3; no reliable D call. CDR1 is MDHEN, CDR2 SYDVKM, per germline. V lost 7 bases, J lost 6 bases, and 17 bases lay in between. The CDR3 length is 14 residues. The CDR3 DNA reads as TGTGCCAGCACGGGCGGATCCCGGATGGATACGCAGTATTTT. It translates to CASTGGSRMDTQYF.

J is TRBJ2-7 and V is TRBV29-1; D might be TRBD2 (5 bases). The germline V and J ends were trimmed by 5 bases and 1 base, with 6 bases remaining between them. Germline CDR1 and CDR2: SQVTM and ANQGSEA. CDR3 length equals 11 residues. DNA for the CDR3: TGCAGCGTTTGGGAGTCCTACGAGCAGTACTTC. It specifies CSVWESYEQYF.

V usage is TRBV28 and J usage is TRBJ2-3; D might be TRBD2 (6 bases). With 3 bases removed from V and 8 bases from J, the gap between germline ends came to 18 bases. The CDR3 extends over 15 amino acids. Germline CDR1 reads MDHEN; CDR2 reads SYDVKM. CDR3 sequence (DNA): TGTGCCAGCAGTTTGGGGAGTAGCGGCTACGGTACGCAGTATTTT. The encoded protein is CASSLGSSGYGTQYF. The full variable domain, its missing parts supplied by reference TRBV28 and TRBJ2-3, is DVKVTQSSRYLVKRTGEKVFLECVQDMDHENMFWYRQDPGLGLRLIYFSYDVKMKEKGDIPEGYSVSREKKERFSLILESASTNQTSMYLCASSLGSSGYGTQYFGPGTRLTVL.

This clonotype was observed at least ten times. V gene TRBV7-2 combines with J gene TRBJ2-3; D gene uncertain. The CDR3 consists of 15 residues. Germline values: CDR1 SGHTA, CDR2 FQGNSA. Trimming took 1 base from V and 1 from J, leaving 9 bases between them. The DNA for the CDR3 is TGTGCCAGCAGCTTAGTGGGCAGGCGCACAGATACGCAGTATTTT. Protein: CASSLVGRRTDTQYF.

This clonotype was picked up a small number of times. The chain uses TRBV27 and TRBJ1-4; TRBD1 agrees at 7 bases. The J segment lost 2 bases and the V segment lost 5 bases, leaving 8 bases of the junction unmatched. From germline, CDR1 is MNHEY and CDR2 SMNVEV (reference sequence). The CDR3 runs to 16 residues. Here the CDR3 reads CASSAYVGQTNEKLFF. In DNA, the CDR3 is TGTGCCAGCAGTGCCTACGTGGGACAGACTAATGAAAAACTGTTTTTT.

In this sample, this clonotype turned up a few times. The chain is built from TRBV29-1 and TRBJ2-7; 8 bases align to TRBD2. Germline CDR1 reads SQVTM; CDR2 reads ANQGSEA. There are 14 residues in the CDR3. V dropped 6 bases and J dropped 1; count of bases not matched to a gene: 8. This chain's CDR3 is CSVAPSGQSYEQYF. The CDR3 nucleotides read TGCAGCGTAGCTCCTAGCGGGCAATCCTACGAGCAGTACTTC.

This clonotype was seen repeatedly, ten times or more. This chain links TRBV12-3 or TRBV12-4 with TRBJ2-5, with 11 bases fitting TRBD2. This CDR3 contains 16 residues. Trimming removed 3 bases from V and 1 base from J; junction bases left unmatched: 4. The CDR3 protein is CASSLASGRPQETQYF. In DNA, the CDR3 is TGTGCCAGCAGTTTGGCTAGCGGGAGGCCCCAAGAGACCCAGTACTTC.